The TCR beta chain under discussion was sequenced for a study of cytomegalovirus exposure and HLA in healthy donors. Turning to the study itself: An early data release held tens of millions of unique TCRs from HLA-typed donors.

Primers: 60 Vbeta forward and 13 Jbeta reverse. Profiling relied on immunoSEQ multiplex PCR, and the TCRdb table lists in-frame clones only, not all of them. The table has 130,000 or so clones, more than 65% seen once. V dropped 5 bases and J dropped 7; count of bases not matched to a gene: 8. The CDR3 consists of 14 residues. Germline-derived CDR1 and CDR2 are SGHTA and FQGNSA. This clone was counted once. The sequence was collected from a woman aged 18-30 years in good health and CMV-seronegative. This chain joins TRBV7-2 and TRBJ1-5, with 7 bases fitting TRBD1. Sample: PBMCs. In DNA form, the CDR3 reads TGTGCCAGCAGCCTTCGACAGGGCGGACAGCCCCAGCATTTT. Amino acid sequence: CASSLRQGGQPQHF.